A few counts support the clone carrying this T cell receptor (beta chain). Its antigen is currently unknown. The sample is drawn from a study of beta chain features in type 1 diabetes. Background on the study: Similarity in age, gender and cell yields was seen between patients and healthy donors.

As every portion of the isolated RNA was reverse transcribed, the sequencing read expressed TCRB transcripts. Only in-frame clones appear in the TCRdb table, and some are missing; sequencing was by immunoSEQ multiplex PCR. Among 300,000 or so clones listed, about 13% were seen once. Regarding the study as a whole: The study found moderately but significantly shorter TCRB CDR3s in all four CD4+ subsets of Type 1 diabetes patients. Whether HLA type influences TCRB rearrangement remained unresolved here.

One heparinised draw, averaging about 116 mL, was taken per donor. This CDR3 comprises 14 residues. V lost 4 bases and J lost 2, with 10 bases in between. Germline V gives CDR1 SGHDT, CDR2 YYEEEE. The clonotype originates from a man aged 30-40 years with type 1 diabetes. The V gene is TRBV5-6, the J gene TRBJ1-5, with D unclear. The sequencing sample was made of naive CD4+ T cells from blood. For the CDR3, the DNA is TGTGCCAGCAGCAAGGAGAGGGGCAATCAGCCCCAGCATTTT. Amino acid sequence: CASSKERGNQPQHF.